This T cell receptor (beta chain) is drawn from a study of OX40 agonist ivuxolimab in advanced cancers. At the level of the study: Among those enrolled, mean age was about 63 years (range about 23 to 80) and approximately 80% were male.

Comments on this clone: Its antigen is as yet unknown.

Germline values: CDR1 LNHDA, CDR2 SQIVND (reference sequence). CDR3 length: 14 residues. V lost 7 bases and J lost 7; bases outside the gene matches: 9. Points from the study as a whole: CD8+ T cells (on average) carried more expanded clones than CD4+ T cells.

The data were produced by immunoSEQ multiplex PCR, yet TCRdb's version contains in-frame clones alone and is incomplete. The repertoire holds 25,000 to 35,000 clones, with approximately 90% as singletons. Sequencing was performed on CD4+ or CD8+ T cells sorted from blood, taken in a trial of the OX40 agonist ivuxolimab. This chain links TRBV19 with TRBJ2-1; 8 bases agree with TRBD1. The receptor was derived from an adult with an advanced solid tumor such as melanoma, head and neck, liver or kidney cancer. The CDR3 region is CASTSGQERNEQFF. DNA for the CDR3: TGTGCCAGTACCTCGGGACAGGAGAGGAATGAGCAGTTCTTC.